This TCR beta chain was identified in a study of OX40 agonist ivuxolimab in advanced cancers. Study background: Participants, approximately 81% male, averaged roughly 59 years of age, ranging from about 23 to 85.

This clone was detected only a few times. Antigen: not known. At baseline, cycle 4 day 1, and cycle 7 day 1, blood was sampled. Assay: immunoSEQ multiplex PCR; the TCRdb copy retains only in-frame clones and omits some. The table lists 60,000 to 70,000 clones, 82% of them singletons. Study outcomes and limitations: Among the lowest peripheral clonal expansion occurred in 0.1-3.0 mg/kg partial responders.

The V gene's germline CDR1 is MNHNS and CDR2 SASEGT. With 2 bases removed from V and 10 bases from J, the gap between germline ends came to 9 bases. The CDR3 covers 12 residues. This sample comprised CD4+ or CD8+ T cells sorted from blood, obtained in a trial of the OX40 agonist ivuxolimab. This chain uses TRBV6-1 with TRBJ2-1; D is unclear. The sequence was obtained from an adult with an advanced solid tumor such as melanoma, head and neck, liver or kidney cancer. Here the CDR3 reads CASSEIGGEQFF. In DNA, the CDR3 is TGTGCCAGCAGTGAAATAGGTGGCGAGCAGTTCTTC.